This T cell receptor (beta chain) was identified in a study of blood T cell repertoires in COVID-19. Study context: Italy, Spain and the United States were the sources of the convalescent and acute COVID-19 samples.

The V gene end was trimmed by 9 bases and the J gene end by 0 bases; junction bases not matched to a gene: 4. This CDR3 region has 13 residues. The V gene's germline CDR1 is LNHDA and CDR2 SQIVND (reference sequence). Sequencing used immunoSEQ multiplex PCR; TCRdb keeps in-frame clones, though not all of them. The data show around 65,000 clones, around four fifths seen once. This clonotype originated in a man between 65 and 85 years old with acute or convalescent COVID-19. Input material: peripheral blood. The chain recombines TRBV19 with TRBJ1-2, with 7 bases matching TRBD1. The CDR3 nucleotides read TGTGCCAGCAACAGGGGTCCTAACTATGGCTACACCTTC. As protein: CASNRGPNYGYTF.